Each of the 8 T cell receptor beta chains below was sequenced from the same sample in a study of cytomegalovirus exposure and HLA in healthy donors. Researchers ran the PCR with 60 Vbeta and 13 Jbeta primers. Assay used: immunoSEQ multiplex PCR; TCRdb lists only in-frame clones, some missing. In the table there are 130,000 or so clones, approximately 61% of which are singletons. Sequences were obtained from PBMCs. The receptors shown here come from a woman in her thirties or forties in good health and CMV-seronegative.

The chain has TRBV4-1 and TRBJ2-5; 7 bases fit TRBD2. The J call is in doubt because the DNA end fits TRBJ2-7 better. The germline V gene has CDR1 MGHRA and CDR2 YSYEKL. The length of the CDR3 is 15 residues. The CDR3 here is CASSQEGGTGYEQYF. In DNA form, the CDR3 reads TGCGCCAGCAGCCAAGAGGGGGGGACGGGCTACGAGCAGTACTTC.

This clone occurred a few times. V usage is TRBV30 and J usage is TRBJ2-1, with D possibly TRBD2 on 5 matching bases. The CDR3 runs to 15 residues. Per germline, CDR1 GTSNPN and CDR2 SVGIG (reference sequence). V was clipped by 0 bases and J by 2 bases, with 11 bases between them. The CDR3 loop reads CAWSVGAPAYNEQFF. CDR3 bases: TGTGCCTGGAGTGTGGGAGCCCCGGCCTACAATGAGCAGTTCTTC.

The V call is TRBV7-2, the J call TRBJ2-3; 10 bases line up with TRBD2. Germline V gene sequence: CDR1 SGHTA, CDR2 FQGNSA. V gave up 3 bases and J gave up 1 base; unmatched junction bases: 1. This CDR3 is 15 amino acids long. The CDR3 coding sequence is TGTGCCAGCAGCTTCGGACTAGCGGGCACAGATACGCAGTATTTT. The encoded protein is CASSFGLAGTDTQYF.

The chain recombines TRBV7-3 with TRBJ2-3, with a weak D call TRBD2 (5 bases). The CDR3 has 14 residues. The germline V and J ends were trimmed by 1 base and 2 bases, with 7 bases remaining between them. From germline, CDR1 is SGHTA and CDR2 FQGTGA. Here the CDR3 DNA reads TGTGCCAGCAGCTTAAGGGGAGTCACAGATACGCAGTATTTT. This encodes CASSLRGVTDTQYF.

The count of this clone is one. The same CDR3 can be traced to other DNA sequences in this sample. The chain carries TRBV7-9 and TRBJ1-1; a possible D gene is TRBD1 (6 bases). V shed 2 bases and J shed 2 bases, with 9 bases lying between them. The CDR3 sequence is 14 residues long. The germline gives CDR1 SEHNR, CDR2 FQNEAQ (reference sequence). The CDR3 sequence: CASSLLQGNTEAFF. The DNA for the CDR3 is TGTGCCAGCAGCTTATTACAGGGAAACACTGAAGCTTTCTTT.

The CDR3 coding sequence is TGTGCCAGCAGCTTAGGTCGGAGCCAAGAGACCCAGTACTTC. Protein: CASSLGRSQETQYF. The chain carries TRBV7-7 and TRBJ2-5; no definite D call. The V end was cut by 1 base, the J end by 1 base, with 7 bases between. The length of the CDR3 is 14 residues. Germline CDR1 reads SSHAT; CDR2 reads FNYEAQ (reference sequence). Combining the CDR3 with reference TRBV7-7 and TRBJ2-5 gives the whole variable domain GAGVSQSPRYKVTKRGQDVTLRCDPISSHATLYWYQQALGQGPEFLTYFNYEAQPDKSGLPSDRFSAERPEGSISTLTIQRTEQRDSAMYRCASSLGRSQETQYFGPGTRLLVL.

The chain couples TRBV11-2 to TRBJ2-2; 8 bases are a match to TRBD2. J lost 4 bases, V lost 8 bases, and 6 bases had no gene match. Per germline, CDR1 SGHAT and CDR2 FQNNGV. The CDR3 totals 14 residues. The CDR3 DNA reads TGTGCCAGCCCACCGGCGGGAGGCACCGGGGAGCTGTTTTTT. Its protein is CASPPAGGTGELFF.

This clone has just a few counts. V is TRBV19 and J is TRBJ2-7, with TRBD1 matching 9 bases. V shed 5 bases, J shed 2 bases, and the junction held 7 bases outside the gene matches. The CDR3 covers 15 residues. Germline-derived CDR1 and CDR2 are LNHDA and SQIVND (reference sequence). Written as DNA, the CDR3 is TGTGCCAGTAGTGCCGGGACAGGGCATCCCTACGAGCAGTACTTC. Translated: CASSAGTGHPYEQYF.